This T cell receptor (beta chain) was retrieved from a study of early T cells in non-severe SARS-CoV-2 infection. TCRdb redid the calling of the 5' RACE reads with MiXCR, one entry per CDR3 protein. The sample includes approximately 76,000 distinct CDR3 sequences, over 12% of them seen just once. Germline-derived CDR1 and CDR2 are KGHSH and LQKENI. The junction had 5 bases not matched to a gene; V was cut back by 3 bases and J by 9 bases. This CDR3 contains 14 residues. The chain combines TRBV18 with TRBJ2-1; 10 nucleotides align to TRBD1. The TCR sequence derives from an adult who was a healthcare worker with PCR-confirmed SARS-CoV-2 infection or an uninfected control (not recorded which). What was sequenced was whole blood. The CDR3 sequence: CASSPPGQGTEQFF. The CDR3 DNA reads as TGTGCCAGCTCACCCCCGGGACAGGGGACTGAGCAGTTCTTC.